This T cell receptor (beta chain) was sequenced in a study of regulatory T cells in long-lasting Graves disease. The table lists this clonotype with many counts. Its target is not known. Trimming shortened V by 4 bases and J by 0 bases, and 11 bases separated the two germline ends. CDR1 and CDR2 (germline): MDHEN, SYDVKM. The CDR3 is made up of 15 amino acids. Specified time point: newly diagnosed GD, antithyroid drugs for less than 3 months. PBMC RNA served as the TCR library source. Each patient gave 7 to 10 milliliters of EDTA-anticoagulated peripheral blood. Libraries of TCR beta came from iRepertoire HTBI primers plus Arm-PCR of CDR3 regions. TCRdb ran MiXCR on the multiplex PCR reads and lists one entry per CDR3 protein. Among 300,000 to 400,000 distinct CDR3 sequences, approximately 15% were seen once, and the ten largest hold around 27%. Study-wide results and limits: Favoring TRBV28, TRBJ1-2 and TRBJ2-5 was a feature seen in persistent disease. Persistent Graves' disease cases displayed lower TCR diversity than newly diagnosed ones.

This same sample was also part of a study on T cells in Graves' hyperthyroidism and ophthalmopathy.

The sequence was obtained from a man aged 40-50 years with Graves disease. J is TRBJ2-3 and V is TRBV28; maybe TRBD1 (6 bases). The sample in question was peripheral blood mononuclear cells (PBMCs), obtained at new diagnosis, from a patient treated with antithyroid drugs. CDR3 sequence reads: CASSSQGLSTDTQYF. CDR3 in DNA: TGTGCCAGCAGTTCACAGGGTCTTAGCACAGATACGCAGTATTTT.